This T cell receptor beta chain was observed in a study of preoperative IRX-2 immunotherapy in early breast cancer. This clone was detected only a few times. CDR3 size: 15 residues. With V trimmed by 1 base and J by 4 bases, 3 bases remained unmatched. Germline assignment: CDR1 SGHNT and CDR2 YENEEA. Treatment defined: preoperative locoregional IRX-2 cytokine immunotherapy. Samples came from a phase Ib trial of preoperative locoregional IRX-2 cytokine immunotherapy. Profiled with immunoSEQ multiplex PCR; TCRdb holds only in-frame clones, not every one. The table shows fewer than 8,000 clones, with around 81% occurring only once.

The TCR sequence derives from a human donor with breast cancer. The input for sequencing was tumor tissue, taken after IRX-2 immunotherapy. The genes are TRBV11-3 and TRBJ2-3; TRBD1 matches 9 bases. The DNA for the CDR3 is TGTGCCAGCAGCTTAGGGGACAGGGTACCAGATACGCAGTATTTT. This translates into CASSLGDRVPDTQYF.